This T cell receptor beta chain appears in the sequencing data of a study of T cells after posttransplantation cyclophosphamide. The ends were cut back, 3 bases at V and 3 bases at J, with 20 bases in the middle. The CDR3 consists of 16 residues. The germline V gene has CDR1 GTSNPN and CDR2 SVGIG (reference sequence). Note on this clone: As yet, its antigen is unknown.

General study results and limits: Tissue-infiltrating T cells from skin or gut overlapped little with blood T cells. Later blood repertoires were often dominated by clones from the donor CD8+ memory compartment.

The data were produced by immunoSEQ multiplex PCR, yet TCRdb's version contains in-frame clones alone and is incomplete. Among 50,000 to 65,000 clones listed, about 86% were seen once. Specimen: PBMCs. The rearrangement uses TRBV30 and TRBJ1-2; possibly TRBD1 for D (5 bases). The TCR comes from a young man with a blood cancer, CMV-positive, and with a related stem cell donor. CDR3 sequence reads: CAWRLSGRALYYGYTF. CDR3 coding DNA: TGTGCCTGGAGGCTCTCAGGGAGGGCCCTCTACTATGGCTACACCTTC.